Each of the 31 T cell receptor beta chains below was sequenced from the same sample in a study of cytomegalovirus exposure and HLA in healthy donors. PCR employed 60 Vbeta and 13 Jbeta primers. Repertoires were generated with immunoSEQ multiplex PCR, while TCRdb's copy carries only in-frame clones and drops some. The table has about 100,000 clones, 77% seen once. The sequencing sample was made of PBMCs. The receptors originated from a male donor in good health and CMV-seronegative.

This chain joins TRBV5-1 and TRBJ2-3; 7 positions agree with TRBD2. The trim removed 4 bases at V and 6 bases at J, leaving 17 bases unmatched. The CDR3 covers 17 residues. Germline V gene sequence: CDR1 SGHRS, CDR2 YFSETQ. In DNA, the CDR3 is TGCGCCAGCAGCATTGGGACTACCTCTACCTTGGGGGATACGCAGTATTTT. Residues: CASSIGTTSTLGDTQYF. Full variable domain (outside the CDR3, taken from reference TRBV5-1 and TRBJ2-3): KAGVTQTPRYLIKTRGQQVTLSCSPISGHRSVSWYQQTPGQGLQFLFEYFSETQRNKGNFPGRFSGRQFSNSRSEMNVSTLELGDSALYLCASSIGTTSTLGDTQYFGPGTRLTVL.

This clone was found a few times. The J gene is TRBJ1-2, the V gene TRBV30; D gene unclear. The germline gives CDR1 GTSNPN, CDR2 SVGIG (reference sequence). This CDR3 contains 14 residues. V lost 1 base, J lost 4 bases, and 13 bases lay in between. The CDR3 DNA follows: TGTGCCTGGAGTGGGGCGAGTACTAGCTATGGCTACACCTTC. The encoded protein is CAWSGASTSYGYTF.

V is TRBV7-8 and J is TRBJ1-3; no definite D call. Germline V gene sequence: CDR1 SGHVS, CDR2 FQNEAQ. The CDR3 sequence is 15 residues long. Trimming left V 5 bases short and J 0 bases short, with 11 bases between. CDR3 in amino acids: CASSPDLSSGNTIYF. The CDR3 DNA sequence: TGTGCCAGCAGCCCAGACTTAAGCTCTGGAAACACCATATATTTT.

This chain joins TRBV7-2 and TRBJ2-3; 8 bases fit TRBD2. Per the germline V gene, CDR1 is SGHTA and CDR2 is FQGNSA. CDR3 size: 17 residues. J lost 5 bases, V lost 0 bases, and 10 bases had no gene match. The CDR3 protein is CASSLAPGGGSRDTQYF. The CDR3 region has the DNA TGTGCCAGCAGCTTAGCCCCCGGGGGGGGGTCCCGAGATACGCAGTATTTT.

This chain uses TRBV21-1 with TRBJ2-5; the table calls TRBD1, which could not be checked here. TRBV21-1 is shown as a pseudogene. This CDR3 region has 17 residues. The CDR3 loop reads CASSKEGEDRGQETQYF. Here the CDR3 DNA reads TGTGCCAGCAGCAAAGAGGGGGAGGACAGGGGGCAAGAGACCCAGTACTTC.

This rearrangement joins TRBV20-1 to TRBJ2-7; the match to TRBD2 covers 9 bases. Germline trimming cut 6 bases from V and 6 bases from J; bases unmatched to any gene: 3. This CDR3 contains 11 residues. Germline values: CDR1 DFQATT, CDR2 SNEGSKA (reference sequence). CDR3 region: CSAPTSGEQYF. In DNA form, the CDR3 reads TGCAGTGCCCCGACTAGCGGCGAGCAGTACTTC.

The chain employs TRBV21-1 and TRBJ2-7; whether TRBD2, the table's D call, matches the DNA was not checked. TRBV21-1 is termed a pseudogene. The CDR3 runs 12 residues. The CDR3 DNA follows: TGTGCCCCCATCCCGGGTTCCTACGAGCAGTACTTC. It encodes CAPIPGSYEQYF.

This clone was counted between two and nine times. The V call is TRBV2, the J call TRBJ2-2; 10 bases agree with TRBD2. CDR1 and CDR2 (germline): SNHLY, FYNNEI. J lost 8 bases, V lost 8 bases, and 8 bases had no gene match. CDR3 size: 14 residues. The CDR3 region is CASARTSGGGELFF. Here the CDR3 DNA reads TGTGCCAGCGCGAGGACTAGCGGCGGGGGGGAGCTGTTTTTT.

This clone was picked up one time. J is TRBJ2-1 and V is TRBV7-9, with a possible D match to TRBD2 (5 bases). Germline V lookup: CDR1 SEHNR, CDR2 FQNEAQ (reference sequence). The CDR3 is 13 amino acids. The V end lost 5 bases, the J end lost 7 bases, and 12 bases lay between the germline ends. The CDR3 region has the DNA TGTGCCAGCAGCCCTTCCCGAGGGAATGAGCAGTTCTTC. Its protein is CASSPSRGNEQFF.

The table lists this clone with a few counts. The chain links TRBV7-8 to TRBJ2-5; 10 nucleotides line up with TRBD2. Near its end, the DNA agrees better with TRBJ2-7, so the J call may be wrong. This CDR3 is 16 amino acids long. Per germline, CDR1 SGHVS and CDR2 FQNEAQ. This CDR3 is CASSSLTSGHRYEQYF. The CDR3 DNA reads as TGTGCCAGCAGCTCCCTGACTAGCGGGCATCGGTACGAGCAGTACTTC.

This clone was counted once. The chain links TRBV10-1 to TRBJ2-3, with a possible D match to TRBD1 (5 bases). The ends were cut back, 7 bases at V and 6 bases at J, with 14 bases in the middle. The CDR3 contains 13 residues. CDR1 is WNHNN, CDR2 SYGVQD, per germline (reference sequence). Written as DNA, the CDR3 is TGCGCCAGCACCCGACAGCCGGAGGATACGCAGTATTTT. Translation gives CASTRQPEDTQYF.

The chain joins TRBV7-9 to TRBJ2-7, with 10 bases identical to TRBD2. J lost 8 bases, V lost 1 base, and 8 bases had no gene match. The CDR3 has 15 residues. CDR1 SEHNR and CDR2 FQNEAQ come from the germline V gene (reference sequence). CDR3 sequence (DNA): TGTGCCAGCAGCTTAGTTACTAGCGGGATAGCTCAGCAGTACTTC. Its protein is CASSLVTSGIAQQYF.

V and J are TRBV10-3 and TRBJ2-2; D is uncertain. The CDR3 consists of 13 residues. Germline V gene lookup returns CDR1 ENHRY and CDR2 SYGVKD. V was pared by 6 bases and J by 2 bases, with 7 bases between. CDR3 sequence: CAISETNTGELFF. The CDR3 DNA sequence: TGTGCCATCAGCGAGACAAACACCGGGGAGCTGTTTTTT.

This clone has a handful of counts. The rearrangement links TRBV6-5 to TRBJ2-7; 8 bases are shared with TRBD1. The CDR3 loop spans 12 amino acids. Germline V lookup: CDR1 MNHEY, CDR2 SVGAGI. J was trimmed by 3 bases and V by 8 bases; bases with no gene match: 3. The CDR3 region is CASRQGYYEQYF. In nucleotides, the CDR3 is TGTGCCAGCCGACAGGGGTACTACGAGCAGTACTTC.

This clone was observed once. The chain combines TRBV6-5 with TRBJ2-5; 7 bases agree with TRBD1. Germline trimming cut 2 bases from V and 1 base from J; bases unmatched to any gene: 1. This CDR3 contains 14 residues. The germline V gene has CDR1 MNHEY and CDR2 SVGAGI. CDR3 nucleotides: TGTGCCAGCAGTTACGGGACAGCCCAAGAGACCCAGTACTTC. This translates into CASSYGTAQETQYF.

This chain uses TRBV25-1 with TRBJ2-4, with D possibly matching TRBD1 (5 bases). The CDR3 length is 14 residues. Germline V gene sequence: CDR1 MGHDK, CDR2 SYGVNS. Trimming pared 4 bases from V and 8 bases from J, leaving 15 bases between. CDR3 nucleotide sequence: TGTGCCAGCAGTGGGGTGGTTCTAGGGGACATTCAGTACTTC. This encodes CASSGVVLGDIQYF.

V and J are TRBV9 and TRBJ1-5; D is perhaps TRBD1 (5 bases). Trimming cost V 0 bases and J 6 bases, with 13 bases left between them. Germline V gene lookup returns CDR1 SGDLS and CDR2 YYNGEE. The CDR3 contains 15 residues. CDR3 sequence: CASSVGAGTSQPQHF. The CDR3 DNA sequence: TGTGCCAGCAGCGTAGGGGCAGGGACTAGTCAGCCCCAGCATTTT.

J is TRBJ2-7 and V is TRBV9; 11 nucleotides line up with TRBD1. This CDR3 region has 13 residues. After removal of 5 bases from V and 6 bases from J, the junction contained 4 bases not matched to a gene. CDR1 and CDR2 (germline): SGDLS, YYNGEE. DNA of the CDR3: TGTGCCAGCAGTGGACAGGGGGCGAGCGAGCAGTACTTC. This sequence encodes CASSGQGASEQYF.

This sequence joins TRBV19 and TRBJ1-5; D remains unclear. Deletions cut 3 bases from V and 3 bases from J, with 15 bases between. Germline V CDR1 and CDR2: LNHDA, SQIVND (reference sequence). The CDR3 loop spans 16 amino acids. CDR3 loop: CASSIRVYSNNQPQHF. CDR3 nucleotide sequence: TGTGCCAGTAGTATCCGGGTTTATAGTAACAATCAGCCCCAGCATTTT.

V gene TRBV7-9 combines with J gene TRBJ2-4; 13 nucleotides match TRBD2. V was pared by 5 bases and J by 9 bases, with 19 bases of the junction left unmatched. The CDR3 covers 19 residues. Germline V gives CDR1 SEHNR, CDR2 FQNEAQ (reference sequence). The CDR3 DNA reads TGTGCCAGCAGCCCGGCACCTTCCGGGACTAGCGGGGATCAAGTCATTCAGTACTTC. Residues: CASSPAPSGTSGDQVIQYF. Full variable domain (outside the CDR3, taken from reference TRBV7-9 and TRBJ2-4): DTGVSQNPRHKITKRGQNVTFRCDPISEHNRLYWYRQTLGQGPEFLTYFQNEAQLEKSRLLSDRFSAERPKGSFSTLEIQRTEQGDSAMYLCASSPAPSGTSGDQVIQYFGAGTRLSVL.

This clone has a single count. This chain links TRBV5-1 with TRBJ1-5; 10 bases match TRBD1. The CDR3 has 15 residues. CDR1 and CDR2 (germline): SGHRS, YFSETQ. The V segment lost 8 bases and the J segment 4 bases; nucleotides outside the gene matches: 9. In nucleotides, the CDR3 is TGCGCCAGGAAAATTGGGGACAGGGGTAATCAGCCCCAGCATTTT. It encodes CARKIGDRGNQPQHF. Full variable domain (missing parts from reference TRBV5-1 and TRBJ1-5): KAGVTQTPRYLIKTRGQQVTLSCSPISGHRSVSWYQQTPGQGLQFLFEYFSETQRNKGNFPGRFSGRQFSNSRSEMNVSTLELGDSALYLCARKIGDRGNQPQHFGDGTRLSIL.

A few counts support this clone. CDR3 protein: CASSQSKPNEQFF. As DNA, the CDR3 is TGCGCCAGCAGTCAATCGAAGCCCAATGAGCAGTTCTTC. The rearrangement joins TRBV23-1 to TRBJ2-1; D is ambiguous. TRBV23-1 is given ORF status, its function remaining uncertain. This CDR3 has 13 amino acids. The germline V and J ends were trimmed by 0 bases and 6 bases, with 6 bases remaining between them.

The chain links TRBV6-4 to TRBJ2-3, with D perhaps matching TRBD1 (6 bases). Trimming took 0 bases from V and 5 from J, leaving 12 bases between them. The CDR3 has 15 residues. Germline CDR1 reads MRHNA; CDR2 reads SNTAGT. CDR3 in DNA: TGTGCCAGCAGTGACTCCCCCAGGGGTGGAGATACGCAGTATTTT. It translates to CASSDSPRGGDTQYF.

This rearrangement joins TRBV7-9 to TRBJ2-1, with 7 nucleotides matching TRBD2. The germline V gene encodes CDR1 SEHNR and CDR2 FQNEAQ (reference sequence). Trimming cost V 1 base and J 12 bases; bases outside gene matches: 0. This CDR3 spans 11 amino acids. The CDR3 reads CASSLGGGQFF. In nucleotides, the CDR3 is TGTGCCAGCAGCTTAGGGGGGGGGCAGTTCTTC.

The V call is TRBV11-2, the J call TRBJ2-7; TRBD1 agrees at 8 bases. CDR1 is SGHAT and CDR2 is FQNNGV in the germline V gene. CDR3 size: 17 residues. V lost 4 bases and J lost 2; bases outside the gene matches: 13. This chain's CDR3 is CASSSLRSTGDTYEQYF. The CDR3 nucleotides are TGTGCCAGCAGCTCGTTGAGATCGACAGGGGATACCTACGAGCAGTACTTC.

This clone was counted between two and nine times. The V and J genes are TRBV5-1 and TRBJ1-2, with D possibly being TRBD1 (6 bases). The ends were cut back, 3 bases at V and 1 base at J, with 10 bases in the middle. CDR1 is SGHRS and CDR2 is YFSETQ in the germline V gene. There are 14 residues in the CDR3. In DNA form, the CDR3 reads TGCGCCAGCAGCTCGGACAGCAGTAACTATGGCTACACCTTC. Encoded protein: CASSSDSSNYGYTF.

The rearrangement joins TRBV27 to TRBJ1-2, with D possibly TRBD1 on 6 matching bases. Germline-derived CDR1 and CDR2 are MNHEY and SMNVEV (reference sequence). V was pared by 3 bases and J by 2 bases, with 7 bases between. CDR3 length: 13 residues. DNA for the CDR3: TGTGCCAGCAGTTTTGGACAGAACTATGGCTACACCTTC. The encoded protein is CASSFGQNYGYTF.

The chain has TRBV7-9 and TRBJ2-5; TRBD2 agrees at 8 bases. With V trimmed by 5 bases and J by 0 bases, 14 bases remained unmatched. This CDR3 has 18 residues. Per germline, CDR1 SEHNR and CDR2 FQNEAQ (reference sequence). CDR3 loop: CASSPPPGIAGYQETQYF. CDR3 nucleotides: TGTGCCAGCAGCCCCCCCCCGGGGATAGCGGGGTACCAAGAGACCCAGTACTTC.

J is TRBJ2-2 and V is TRBV27; 10 nucleotides align to TRBD1. Germline lookup yields CDR1 MNHEY and CDR2 SMNVEV (reference sequence). CDR3 length: 17 amino acids. The ends lost 4 bases at V and 4 bases at J; junction bases unmatched: 9. CDR3 in DNA: TGTGCCAGCAGTTCGAGAGACAGGGGGCTTTTCACCGGGGAGCTGTTTTTT. This encodes CASSSRDRGLFTGELFF.

The V gene is TRBV5-4, the J gene TRBJ2-2; the match to TRBD1 covers 8 bases. Germline V gene sequence: CDR1 SGHNT, CDR2 YYREEE (reference sequence). With V trimmed by 6 bases and J by 5 bases, 9 bases remained unmatched. This CDR3 contains 15 residues. The CDR3 reads CASTFRQGWTGELFF. The CDR3 bases are TGTGCCAGCACCTTCAGACAGGGGTGGACCGGGGAGCTGTTTTTT.

The chain joins TRBV30 to TRBJ1-2; D perhaps matches TRBD1 (5 bases). The CDR3 covers 12 residues. Germline loops: CDR1 GTSNPN, CDR2 SVGIG (reference sequence). Trimming left V 0 bases short and J 8 bases short, with 10 bases between. The CDR3 DNA reads as TGTGCCTGGAGTGTAGGGGTCGGCGGCTACACCTTC. This translates into CAWSVGVGGYTF. Variable domain in full (rest from reference TRBV30 and TRBJ1-2): SQTIHQWPATLVQPVGSPLSLECTVEGTSNPNLYWYRQAAGRGLQLLFYSVGIGQISSEVPQNLSASRPQDRQFILSSKKLLLSDSGFYLCAWSVGVGGYTFGSGTRLTVV.